This T cell receptor (beta chain) comes out of a study of T-cell reconstitution after alpha-beta-depleted transplantation in children (dated by TCRdb to between 2015 and 2016). With respect to the entire study: Using TCR repertoire profiling, the study quantitatively followed how T-cell immune reconstitution unfolded in children after TCRalphabeta/CD19-depleted allogeneic hematopoietic cell transplantation. Overall results and qualifications from the work: About two months after transplant, the apparently early recovery of alphabetaT-cell counts reportedly depended on just several hundred clones that had expanded rapidly and came from non-depleted graft cells. Hyperexpanded clone frequencies declined over subsequent months; after one year, T-cell counts and TCRbeta diversity were mostly attributed to newly produced T cells. In some patients, high TCRbeta diversity at day 60 was attributed to recipient T cells and intrathymic progenitors that had survived conditioning.

The treatment or condition label on this specimen signifies: allogeneic hematopoietic cell transplantation with graft depleted of TCRalphabeta T cells and CD19 B cells. The transplant recipients were children given TCRalphabeta/CD19-depleted allogeneic hematopoietic cell grafts. Library construction relied on PCR. Sequencing took place on an Illumina HiSeq 2500. To normalize quantification of the TCRbeta repertoire, the TCR libraries were built with molecular barcoding that relied on unique molecular identifiers. TCRdb reran the public reads through fastp at Q25 and MiXCR, keeping productive beta chains. Rows with a matching CDR3 protein are joined into one entry that keeps the most common DNA and genes. The sample table shows approximately 120,000 distinct CDR3 sequences, and about 9.9% are seen once. The ten largest clones represent 20% to 30% of the sample. In this sample, this clonotype turned up many times. No cognate antigen has been identified for it. Base qualities were left out, and no much larger clone turns up one base away.

Ends trimmed: V by 6 bases, J by 7 bases; bases unmatched to a gene: 5. The CDR3, cysteine through phenylalanine, is 13 amino acids long. CDR3 DNA is the only sequence kept; it has 39 bases, read in frame from the first base. The clonotype comes from a girl less than two years old who had a stem cell transplant for combined immunodeficiency, so the T cells may come from the graft donor. The chain links TRBV12-3 or TRBV12-4 with TRBJ2-2, and TRBD1 matches 7 of the central bases. This specimen was PBMCs, mostly from graft donor cells, taken 180 days after TCRalphabeta/CD19-depleted stem cell transplant. The CDR3 has the sequence CASRPTGVGELFF. The bases read TGTGCCAGCAGACCCACAGGGGTCGGGGAGCTGTTTTTT.